The 27 T cell receptor beta chains given below trace back to one sample, sequenced in a study of spatial heterogeneity in lung cancer. Time point defined: sample taken at primary tumor resection. General study points: Higher tumor mutation counts went along with higher counts of expanded intratumoral alpha and beta TCRs.

No cognate antigen is known for these TCRs. TCRdb re-called the 5' RACE reads with MiXCR, one entry per CDR3 protein. The sample records 9,000 to 10,000 distinct CDR3 sequences, approximately 14% being singletons. The source material was lung tumor tissue, sampled at surgery. These receptors were taken from a male donor with early-stage non-small cell lung cancer.

This clonotype is classed as medium-sized. This beta chain appears as a stray read in a library generated for alpha chains; its size is not informative. V and J are TRBV12-3 or TRBV12-4 and TRBJ2-3, with TRBD2 identical over 14 bases. This CDR3 has 16 residues. The V gene end was trimmed by 7 bases and the J gene end by 5 bases; junction bases not matched to a gene: 8. CDR3 residues: CASTETSGRALDTQYF. CDR3 coding DNA: TGTGCCAGCACCGAGACTAGCGGGAGGGCCTTAGATACGCAGTATTTT.

The sample holds many counts of this clonotype. This beta chain slipped into a library made for alpha chains as a stray read, so its size is not meaningful. The chain is built from TRBV24-1 and TRBJ2-1; 11 bases map to TRBD2. There are 16 residues in the CDR3. V shed 2 bases, J shed 7 bases, and the junction held 6 bases outside the gene matches. Germline CDR1 and CDR2: KGHDR and SFDVKD. CDR3 protein: CATSDSSTSGINEQFF. For the CDR3, the DNA is TGTGCCACCAGTGATTCATCGACTAGCGGGATTAATGAGCAGTTCTTC.

This clonotype was counted between two and nine times. This beta chain appears as a stray read in a library generated for alpha chains; its size is not informative. The J gene is TRBJ2-7, the V gene TRBV5-6; TRBD2 agrees at 10 bases. The CDR3 extends over 14 amino acids. Germline CDR1 is SGHDT and CDR2 is YYEEEE. V trimming: 3 bases; J trimming: 4 bases; junction bases outside the gene matches: 4. CDR3 sequence (DNA): TGTGCCAGCAGCTCGGGACTAGCGATATACGAGCAGTACTTC. Its protein is CASSSGLAIYEQYF.

This clonotype was picked up many times. Since it is a stray read in a library aimed at alpha chains, this beta chain has a size that is not meaningful. The chain recombines TRBV7-9 with TRBJ2-5; D gene ambiguous. Deletions cut 1 base from V and 1 base from J, with 7 bases between. Germline V gene data show CDR1 as SEHNR and CDR2 as FQNEAQ (reference sequence). The CDR3 contains 14 residues. CDR3 sequence (DNA): TGTGCCAGCAGCTTAGGGGCAGTCCAAGAGACCCAGTACTTC. Its translation is CASSLGAVQETQYF.

The sample holds many counts of this clonotype. Because this beta chain is a stray read in a library intended to capture alpha chains, its abundance should not be given much weight. The chain recombines TRBV7-2 with TRBJ1-3; D remains unclear. V was trimmed by 1 base and J by 0 bases, leaving 10 bases between them. Germline-derived CDR1 and CDR2 are SGHTA and FQGNSA. The length of the CDR3 is 16 residues. The CDR3 DNA sequence: TGTGCCAGCAGCTTAGTTGCTAGCAGCTCTGGAAACACCATATATTTT. Its protein product is CASSLVASSSGNTIYF.

This clonotype has ten or more counts. Little can be read into the size of this beta chain, an off-target read in a library designed for alpha chains. The V gene is TRBV11-2, the J gene TRBJ2-7; 10 bases align to TRBD1. The CDR3 extends over 16 amino acids. J was trimmed by 5 bases and V by 5 bases; bases with no gene match: 12. CDR1 is SGHAT, CDR2 FQNNGV, per germline. CDR3 bases: TGTGCCAGCAGCGTATGGCGCGGGACAGGGGCCCACGAGCAGTACTTC. Amino acids: CASSVWRGTGAHEQYF.

This clonotype is deemed medium-sized. Within a library made for alpha chains, this beta chain is off target, and its count is uninformative. The J gene is TRBJ1-4, the V gene TRBV20-1, with 11 bases lining up with TRBD1. Unmatched junction bases numbered 4, after V lost 5 bases and J lost 5 bases. CDR1 and CDR2 from the germline V gene are DFQATT and SNEGSKA (reference sequence). CDR3 length: 14 amino acids. The CDR3 is CSAGRDRGNEKLFF. As DNA, the CDR3 is TGCAGTGCTGGACGGGACAGGGGGAATGAAAAACTGTTTTTT.

For this clonotype: This beta chain is off target for a library built for alpha chains, so its abundance means little. CDR3 protein: CASSSMRGTEAFF. The DNA for the CDR3 is TGTGCCAGCTCATCCATGCGGGGCACTGAAGCTTTCTTT. This chain links TRBV18 with TRBJ1-1; no clear D gene. CDR1 and CDR2 (germline): KGHSH, LQKENI. With 5 bases removed from V and 4 bases from J, the gap between germline ends came to 11 bases. The CDR3 contains 13 residues.

Many counts were recorded for this clonotype. This beta chain is off target for a library built for alpha chains, so its abundance means little. The rearrangement uses TRBV7-2 and TRBJ2-1, with unresolved D. Per germline, CDR1 SGHTA and CDR2 FQGNSA. CDR3 length: 13 amino acids. Trimming shortened V by 2 bases and J by 6 bases, and 8 bases separated the two germline ends. The CDR3: CASSLRPANEQFF. The CDR3 coding sequence is TGTGCCAGCAGCTTAAGGCCGGCCAATGAGCAGTTCTTC.

At least ten counts were recorded for this clonotype. Found in a library prepared for alpha chains, this beta chain is an off-target read, and its abundance has little meaning. V and J are TRBV5-1 and TRBJ2-7; 11 nucleotides line up with TRBD1. This CDR3 spans 16 amino acids. V trimming: 6 bases; J trimming: 4 bases; junction bases outside the gene matches: 12. Germline loops: CDR1 SGHRS, CDR2 YFSETQ. The CDR3 loop reads CASNSNPGQGGYEQYF. As DNA, the CDR3 is TGCGCCAGCAACTCAAACCCGGGACAGGGGGGGTACGAGCAGTACTTC.

This clonotype was seen repeatedly, ten times or more. In a library made to pick up alpha chains, this beta chain is a stray read with a size that means little. The rearrangement links TRBV6-1 to TRBJ1-5; D might be TRBD1 (5 bases). CDR1 and CDR2 from the germline V gene are MNHNS and SASEGT. The germline V and J ends were trimmed by 6 bases and 0 bases, with 12 bases remaining between them. This CDR3 spans 15 amino acids. CDR3 in amino acids: CASSAGHLSNQPQHF. CDR3 DNA: TGTGCCAGCAGCGCCGGACACCTTAGCAATCAGCCCCAGCATTTT.

Worth noting for this clonotype: This beta chain turned up in a library designed for alpha chains; as an off-target read, its abundance says little. The chain is built from TRBV4-2 and TRBJ1-1, with 8 bases that match TRBD1. This CDR3 is 17 amino acids long. Germline lookup yields CDR1 LGHNA and CDR2 YNFKEQ. The J segment lost 1 base and the V segment lost 4 bases, leaving 11 bases of the junction unmatched. Here the CDR3 reads CASSREGTGGPNTEAFF. The DNA of the CDR3 is TGTGCCAGCAGCCGAGAGGGCACAGGGGGACCGAACACTGAAGCTTTCTTT.

In this sample, this clonotype turned up many times. Since it is a stray read in a library aimed at alpha chains, this beta chain has a size that is not meaningful. The V gene is TRBV10-1, the J gene TRBJ2-1; 7 bases are shared with TRBD2. CDR1 and CDR2 (germline): WNHNN, SYGVQD (reference sequence). The CDR3 length is 13 residues. The V gene end was trimmed by 4 bases and the J gene end by 6 bases; junction bases not matched to a gene: 3. The CDR3 sequence: CASSVSGGNEQFF. DNA of the CDR3: TGCGCCAGCAGTGTTTCGGGGGGCAATGAGCAGTTCTTC.

This clonotype rates as medium-sized. This beta chain came through as a stray read in a library set up for alpha chains, and its size says little. The chain uses TRBV4-2 and TRBJ2-1, with 9 bases matching TRBD2. CDR1 is LGHNA, CDR2 YNFKEQ, per germline. V dropped 0 bases and J dropped 4; count of bases not matched to a gene: 4. CDR3 size: 16 residues. CDR3 DNA: TGTGCCAGCAGCCAAGACACTAGCGGGCCTTACAATGAGCAGTTCTTC. Protein: CASSQDTSGPYNEQFF.

As for this clonotype: This beta chain came through as a stray read in a library set up for alpha chains, and its size says little. V and J are TRBV5-1 and TRBJ2-2; a possible D gene is TRBD1 (5 bases). Germline V gives CDR1 SGHRS, CDR2 YFSETQ. The germline V and J ends were trimmed by 2 bases and 5 bases, with 10 bases remaining between them. CDR3 size: 14 residues. The CDR3 DNA follows: TGCGCCAGCAGCTTCGGGCAGGGTACCGGGGAGCTGTTTTTT. This codes for CASSFGQGTGELFF.

Regarding this clonotype: Since the library was made to target alpha chains, this beta chain is a stray read and its abundance is not meaningful. The rearrangement links TRBV5-8 to TRBJ2-1; 8 nucleotides match TRBD1. Germline CDR1 is SGHTS and CDR2 is YDEGEE. Trimming at V came to 0 bases and at J to 1 base, leaving 6 bases not matched to a gene. CDR3 length equals 17 residues. CDR3 in amino acids: CASSLASDRGSYNEQFF. The DNA for the CDR3 is TGTGCCAGCAGCTTGGCTAGTGACAGGGGATCCTACAATGAGCAGTTCTTC.

This clonotype was observed at least ten times. Little can be read into the size of this beta chain, an off-target read in a library designed for alpha chains. V and J are TRBV7-2 and TRBJ2-3, with a possible D match to TRBD1 (6 bases). In germline, CDR1 is SGHTA, CDR2 FQGNSA. The CDR3 has 17 amino acids. V shed 2 bases and J shed 1 base, with 16 bases lying between them. As DNA, the CDR3 is TGTGCCAGCAGCTTAATCGGCAGGGGCCTGCGCACAGATACGCAGTATTTT. Residues: CASSLIGRGLRTDTQYF.

This clonotype was seen at least ten times. Since the library was made to target alpha chains, this beta chain is a stray read and its abundance is not meaningful. The chain combines TRBV10-3 with TRBJ2-2; D gene unclear. The germline gives CDR1 ENHRY, CDR2 SYGVKD. V was trimmed by 3 bases and J by 5 bases, leaving 4 bases between them. There are 12 residues in the CDR3. The CDR3 DNA reads TGTGCCATCAGTGAAAGGACCGGGGAGCTGTTTTTT. This codes for CAISERTGELFF.

This clonotype was recorded at least ten times. This beta chain lies outside the target of a library built for alpha chains; its clone size means little. The rearrangement uses TRBV12-3 or TRBV12-4 and TRBJ2-7; 8 bases fit TRBD2. V shed 7 bases and J 0 bases; nucleotides not matched to a gene: 2. The CDR3 runs to 13 residues. The DNA for the CDR3 is TGTGCCAGCACGGGGGGGAACTCCTACGAGCAGTACTTC. Translating it yields CASTGGNSYEQYF.

This clonotype was counted many times. As an off-target read in a library built for alpha chains, this beta chain has a frequency of little significance. The J gene is TRBJ2-7, the V gene TRBV5-1; a possible D gene is TRBD2 (6 bases). The germline CDR1 and CDR2 sequences are SGHRS and YFSETQ. The CDR3 has 14 amino acids. V was shortened by 1 base and J by 3 bases, with 11 bases between the two germline ends. CDR3 sequence: CASSLFTGGYEQYF. Here the CDR3 DNA reads TGCGCCAGCAGCTTGTTCACCGGGGGCTACGAGCAGTACTTC.

This clonotype has a count of ten or more. A library prepared for alpha chains yielded this beta chain as an off-target read; its size is of little meaning. The J gene is TRBJ2-7, the V gene TRBV3-1; D remains unclear. This CDR3 contains 13 residues. Germline V gene data show CDR1 as LGHDT and CDR2 as YNNKEL (reference sequence). V gave up 2 bases and J gave up 1 base, with 6 bases separating them. In DNA form, the CDR3 reads TGTGCCAGCAGCCAACTCAGTTCCTACGAGCAGTACTTC. Translated, it gives CASSQLSSYEQYF.

This clonotype was recorded many times. As an off-target read in a library built for alpha chains, this beta chain has a frequency of little significance. This chain uses TRBV5-5 with TRBJ2-1, with 7 positions matching TRBD2. This CDR3 has 16 amino acids. In germline, CDR1 is SGHKS, CDR2 YYEKEE (reference sequence). The ends lost 0 bases at V and 4 bases at J; junction bases unmatched: 7. CDR3 loop: CASSLATGGGYNEQFF. The CDR3 DNA follows: TGTGCCAGCAGCTTGGCCACGGGAGGAGGTTACAATGAGCAGTTCTTC.

In the case of this clonotype: This beta chain lies outside the target of a library built for alpha chains; its clone size means little. The DNA for the CDR3 is TGTGCCACCAGTGATCCTCCCGGGCAGGGGGTTAACGGGGAGCTGTTTTTT. Amino acids: CATSDPPGQGVNGELFF. The genes are TRBV24-1 and TRBJ2-2; 7 nucleotides line up with TRBD1. J lost 7 bases, V lost 3 bases, and 13 bases had no gene match. The CDR3 runs to 17 residues. CDR1 and CDR2 from the germline V gene are KGHDR and SFDVKD.

Note on this clonotype: This beta chain turned up in a library designed for alpha chains; as an off-target read, its abundance says little. The V gene is TRBV14, the J gene TRBJ1-4; TRBD1 agrees at 7 bases. The CDR3 covers 15 residues. Germline lookup yields CDR1 SGHDN and CDR2 FVKESK. Losses at the gene ends were 1 base for V and 5 bases for J; bases not matched to a gene: 4. DNA of the CDR3: TGTGCCAGCAGCCAAGCGAGGGGACAGAATGAAAAACTGTTTTTT. This gives the protein CASSQARGQNEKLFF. Combining the CDR3 with reference TRBV14 and TRBJ1-4 gives the whole variable domain EAGVTQFPSHSVIEKGQTVTLRCDPISGHDNLYWYRRVMGKEIKFLLHFVKESKQDESGMPNNRFLAERTGGTYSTLKVQPAELEDSGVYFCASSQARGQNEKLFFGSGTQLSVL.

The table lists this clonotype with a count of one. This beta chain lies outside the target of a library built for alpha chains; its clone size means little. The V call is TRBV29-1, the J call TRBJ1-1, with TRBD1 matching over 9 bases. CDR1 and CDR2 from the germline V gene are SQVTM and ANQGSEA. The CDR3 is 13 residues long. After removal of 2 bases from V and 8 bases from J, the junction contained 6 bases not matched to a gene. Written as DNA, the CDR3 is TGCAGCGTTGAATCACAGGGGGCATGGGAAGCTTTCTTT. It specifies CSVESQGAWEAFF.

This clonotype was picked up many times. Little can be read into the size of this beta chain, an off-target read in a library designed for alpha chains. This chain joins TRBV4-1 and TRBJ1-5; a possible D gene is TRBD1 (5 bases). The CDR3 runs to 16 residues. V was pared by 0 bases and J by 2 bases, with 11 bases between. The germline V gene has CDR1 MGHRA and CDR2 YSYEKL. The CDR3 coding sequence is TGCGCCAGCAGCCAAGAGGGGCGAGGGGGCAATCAGCCCCAGCATTTT. Translated: CASSQEGRGGNQPQHF.

Ten or more counts support this clonotype. Because the library targeted alpha chains, this beta chain is an off-target read whose size means little. The rearrangement joins TRBV6-2 or TRBV6-3 to TRBJ2-1; tentatively, D is TRBD1 (6 bases). From germline, CDR1 is MNHEY and CDR2 SVGEGT. The length of the CDR3 is 15 residues. V shed 7 bases and J shed 10 bases, with 23 bases lying between them. DNA of the CDR3: TGTGCCAGCAAATCTCATAGGGCCCGGACAGAAGAGCAGTTCTTC. It yields the protein CASKSHRARTEEQFF.